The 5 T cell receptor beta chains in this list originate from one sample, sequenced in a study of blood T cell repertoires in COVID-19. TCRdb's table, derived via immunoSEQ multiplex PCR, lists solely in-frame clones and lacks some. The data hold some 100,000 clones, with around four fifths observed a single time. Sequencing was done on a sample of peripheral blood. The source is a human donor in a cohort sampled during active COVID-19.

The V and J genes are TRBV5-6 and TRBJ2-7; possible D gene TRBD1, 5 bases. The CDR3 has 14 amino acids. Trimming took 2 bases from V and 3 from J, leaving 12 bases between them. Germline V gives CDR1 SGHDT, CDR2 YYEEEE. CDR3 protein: CASSLRGQRYEQYF. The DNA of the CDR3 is TGTGCCAGCAGCTTAAGGGGTCAGCGCTACGAGCAGTACTTC.

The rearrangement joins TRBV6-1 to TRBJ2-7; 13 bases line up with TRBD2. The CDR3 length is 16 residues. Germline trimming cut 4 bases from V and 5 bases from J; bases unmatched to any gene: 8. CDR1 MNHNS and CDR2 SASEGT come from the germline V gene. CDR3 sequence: CASSGFTSGGANEQYF. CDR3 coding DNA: TGTGCCAGCAGTGGTTTCACTAGCGGGGGGGCGAACGAGCAGTACTTC.

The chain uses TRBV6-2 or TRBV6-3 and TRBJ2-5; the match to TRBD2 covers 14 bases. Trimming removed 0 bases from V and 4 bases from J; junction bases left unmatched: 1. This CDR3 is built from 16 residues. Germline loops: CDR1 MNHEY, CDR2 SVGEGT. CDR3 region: CASSYSGTSGGETQYF. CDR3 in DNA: TGTGCCAGCAGTTACTCCGGGACTAGCGGGGGAGAGACCCAGTACTTC.

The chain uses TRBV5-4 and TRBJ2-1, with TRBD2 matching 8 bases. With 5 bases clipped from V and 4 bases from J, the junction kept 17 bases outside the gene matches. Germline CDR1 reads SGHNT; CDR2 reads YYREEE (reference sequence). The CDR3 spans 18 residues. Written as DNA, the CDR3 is TGTGCCAGCAGGGGTATTAGCGGGGAAAGGGCTTATTACAATGAGCAGTTCTTC. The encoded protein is CASRGISGERAYYNEQFF. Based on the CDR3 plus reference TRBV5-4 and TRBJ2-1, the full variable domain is ETGVTQSPTHLIKTRGQQVTLRCSSQSGHNTVSWYQQALGQGPQFIFQYYREEENGRGNFPPRFSGLQFPNYSSELNVNALELDDSALYLCASRGISGERAYYNEQFFGPGTRLTVL.

This CDR3 is CASSFQATQETQYF. The DNA of the CDR3 is TGCGCCAGCAGCTTTCAGGCAACACAAGAGACCCAGTACTTC. The chain links TRBV5-1 to TRBJ2-5; no firm D call. Trimming shortened V by 2 bases and J by 2 bases, and 10 bases separated the two germline ends. The germline gives CDR1 SGHRS, CDR2 YFSETQ. CDR3 length: 14 amino acids.